The 17 T cell receptor beta chains given below trace back to one sample, sequenced in a study of blood T cell repertoires in COVID-19. Clones were read by immunoSEQ multiplex PCR, and TCRdb kept only the in-frame ones, dropping some. The sample includes some 120,000 clones, roughly 80% of them seen just once. Sequencing used peripheral blood. These receptors all come from a man aged 65-85 years with acute or convalescent COVID-19.

The chain employs TRBV11-2 and TRBJ1-5, with a possible D match to TRBD1 (6 bases). Germline assignment: CDR1 SGHAT and CDR2 FQNNGV. The CDR3 is 14 amino acids. V gave up 6 bases and J gave up 3 bases, with 12 bases separating them. CDR3 residues: CASSLGQFNQPQHF. The CDR3 nucleotides read TGTGCCAGCAGTCTCGGACAGTTCAATCAGCCCCAGCATTTT.

The J gene is TRBJ2-7, the V gene TRBV5-1, with 11 bases identical to TRBD2. This CDR3 region has 13 residues. The germline V gene encodes CDR1 SGHRS and CDR2 YFSETQ. V shed 0 bases, J shed 11 bases, and the junction held 4 bases outside the gene matches. The CDR3 region has the DNA TGCGCCAGCAGCTTGGCTAGCGGGGGGATAAAGTACTTC. This encodes CASSLASGGIKYF.

The chain carries TRBV7-3 and TRBJ1-1; D gene ambiguous. The V end was cut by 5 bases, the J end by 0 bases, with 7 bases between. This CDR3 is 13 amino acids long. Germline-derived CDR1 and CDR2 are SGHTA and FQGTGA. CDR3 sequence: CASSVTVNTEAFF. The CDR3 DNA follows: TGTGCCAGCAGCGTCACAGTGAACACTGAAGCTTTCTTT.

This clone occurred once. V and J are TRBV29-1 and TRBJ1-5, with D possibly TRBD1 on 6 matching bases. This CDR3 is built from 14 residues. V was clipped by 6 bases and J by 0 bases, with 12 bases between them. Germline CDR1 and CDR2: SQVTM and ANQGSEA. The CDR3 DNA follows: TGCAGCGTCCAGACAGGACTTAGCAATCAGCCCCAGCATTTT. This gives the protein CSVQTGLSNQPQHF. Full variable domain (remainder filled in from reference TRBV29-1 and TRBJ1-5): SAVISQKPSRDICQRGTSLTIQCQVDSQVTMMFWYRQQPGQSLTLIATANQGSEATYESGFVIDKFPISRPNLTFSTLTVSNMSPEDSSIYLCSVQTGLSNQPQHFGDGTRLSIL.

This chain links TRBV18 with TRBJ2-5, with 13 bases matching TRBD2. V lost 2 bases and J lost 4; bases outside the gene matches: 7. This CDR3 contains 17 residues. Germline CDR1 is KGHSH and CDR2 is LQKENI. CDR3 DNA: TGTGCCAGCTCACCAGGACTAGCGGGGGTACTAGGAGAGACCCAGTACTTC. Its translation: CASSPGLAGVLGETQYF.

This chain joins TRBV6-5 and TRBJ1-2; D possibly corresponds to TRBD1 (6 bases). The germline CDR1 and CDR2 sequences are MNHEY and SVGAGI. V was clipped by 6 bases and J by 8 bases, with 22 bases between them. This CDR3 comprises 15 residues. The CDR3 coding sequence is TGTGCCAGCAGGAGACAAAATCCCGGGACACAAGGCTACACCTTC. Translation gives CASRRQNPGTQGYTF.

The rearrangement uses TRBV7-9 and TRBJ2-7; 8 bases match TRBD1. J lost 4 bases, V lost 4 bases, and 12 bases had no gene match. Germline V gene lookup returns CDR1 SEHNR and CDR2 FQNEAQ (reference sequence). CDR3 length: 16 residues. CDR3: CASSSNPRTGKYEQYF. CDR3 bases: TGTGCCAGCAGCTCGAACCCCCGGACAGGGAAGTACGAGCAGTACTTC.

The rearrangement uses TRBV6-5 and TRBJ1-4, with TRBD1 as a possible D gene (5 bases). Trimming pared 5 bases from V and 6 bases from J, leaving 16 bases between. CDR3 size: 15 residues. Looked up from germline, CDR1 is MNHEY and CDR2 is SVGAGI. The CDR3 region is CASSQPFGGHEKLFF. The CDR3, as DNA: TGTGCCAGCAGTCAACCCTTCGGGGGTCATGAAAAACTGTTTTTT.

The V call is TRBV7-9, the J call TRBJ2-5; 7 positions agree with TRBD1. The CDR3 runs 17 residues. J was trimmed by 1 base and V by 6 bases; bases with no gene match: 14. Germline CDR1 reads SEHNR; CDR2 reads FQNEAQ (reference sequence). CDR3 sequence reads: CASRHTPGQNFQETQYF. The CDR3 DNA reads TGTGCCAGCAGGCATACCCCGGGACAGAATTTCCAAGAGACCCAGTACTTC.

The J gene is TRBJ1-4, the V gene TRBV24-1; 12 bases map to TRBD1. Germline V lookup: CDR1 KGHDR, CDR2 SFDVKD. V lost 6 bases to trimming and J lost 0 bases; unmatched junction nucleotides: 25. The CDR3 has 24 residues. Written as DNA, the CDR3 is TGTGCCACCAGTCACACATGGGGGACAGGGGGCGTCAACTGGGGAGGTGCAACTAATGAAAAACTGTTTTTT. It specifies CATSHTWGTGGVNWGGATNEKLFF.

In this sample, this clone turned up once. The J gene is TRBJ2-5, the V gene TRBV5-6; TRBD1 matches 9 bases. Germline V gene sequence: CDR1 SGHDT, CDR2 YYEEEE. CDR3 length: 15 amino acids. Trimming removed 4 bases from V and 5 bases from J; junction bases left unmatched: 9. This CDR3 reads CASSPQGARWETQYF. The CDR3, as DNA: TGTGCCAGCAGCCCACAGGGGGCTAGGTGGGAGACCCAGTACTTC. Combining the CDR3 with reference TRBV5-6 and TRBJ2-5 gives the whole variable domain DAGVTQSPTHLIKTRGQQVTLRCSPKSGHDTVSWYQQALGQGPQFIFQYYEEEERQRGNFPDRFSGHQFPNYSSELNVNALLLGDSALYLCASSPQGARWETQYFGPGTRLLVL.

This clone was seen only once. This chain uses TRBV7-9 with TRBJ2-7, with D unclear. V lost 1 base and J lost 2, with 12 bases in between. The germline CDR1 and CDR2 sequences are SEHNR and FQNEAQ (reference sequence). The CDR3 loop spans 15 amino acids. For the CDR3, the DNA is TGTGCCAGCAGCTTAGGCTCTGGCGGCCCCTACGAGCAGTACTTC. The encoded protein is CASSLGSGGPYEQYF.

The chain combines TRBV28 with TRBJ2-3; 15 bases are a match to TRBD2. V lost 4 bases, J lost 6 bases, and 5 bases stayed unmatched. Germline CDR1 and CDR2: MDHEN and SYDVKM. CDR3 length: 16 residues. This CDR3 is CASSSPGTSGGDTQYF. For the CDR3, the DNA is TGTGCCAGCAGTTCCCCCGGGACTAGCGGGGGGGATACGCAGTATTTT.

V is TRBV6-1 and J is TRBJ1-6; D remains ambiguous. The CDR3 is 10 amino acids. Per the germline V gene, CDR1 is MNHNS and CDR2 is SASEGT. Trimming removed 3 bases from V and 16 bases from J, with 7 bases in between. The CDR3 sequence: CASSDRKLHF. CDR3 DNA sequence: TGTGCCAGCAGTGACAGGAAACTCCACTTT.

V and J are TRBV7-9 and TRBJ2-7, with D possibly being TRBD1 (5 bases). Trimming cost V 8 bases and J 2 bases, with 10 bases left between them. The CDR3 has 12 residues. CDR1 and CDR2 from the germline V gene are SEHNR and FQNEAQ (reference sequence). As DNA, the CDR3 is TGTGCCAGCTCCACAGGCCCCTACGAGCAGTACTTC. It encodes CASSTGPYEQYF.

The genes are TRBV18 and TRBJ1-5; 7 bases are shared with TRBD1. The trim removed 6 bases at V and 4 bases at J, leaving 3 bases unmatched. CDR3 length: 13 residues. Germline V gene lookup returns CDR1 KGHSH and CDR2 LQKENI. The CDR3 sequence: CASSGQPNQPQHF. The DNA for the CDR3 is TGTGCCAGCTCGGGACAGCCAAATCAGCCCCAGCATTTT.

The chain couples TRBV9 to TRBJ1-2; TRBD1 matches 7 bases. The V and J ends lost 0 bases and 5 bases, in that order; junction bases with no gene match: 4. This CDR3 contains 14 residues. Per germline, CDR1 SGDLS and CDR2 YYNGEE. In DNA, the CDR3 is TGTGCCAGCAGCGTAGGACAGGGCGGATATGGCTACACCTTC. It is translated as CASSVGQGGYGYTF.